What follows describes a single T cell receptor beta chain. It lacks a known antigen. The input lacks base qualities; no much larger clone sits a single base away. This sample stems from a study of early T cells in non-severe SARS-CoV-2 infection (dated by TCRdb to the early 2020s). Background on the whole study: Because TCR sequencing was done on bulk RNA from unsorted whole blood, the alpha and beta chains could not be paired.

The study was a case-control design nested within a healthcare worker cohort in London, UK, with weekly nasopharyngeal swab PCR tests and blood sampling. Healthcare workers were enrolled in the week of the UK lockdown, from 23 to 31 March 2020, and were followed every week for up to roughly 16 weeks. Overall study outcomes, separate from this receptor: Matching against VDJdb was skewed toward anti-spike CD8 responses, likely underestimated virus-specific expansions, and missed private and CD4 specificities.

The CDR3 covers 12 residues, taking in both the cysteine and the phenylalanine. Only the CDR3 DNA is retained, 36 bases long and in frame from the first base. CDR1 MNHEY and CDR2 SMNVEV are derived from the germline V gene (reference sequence). V and J lose 3 bases and 6 bases, and a span of 9 bases separates them. Library preparation was by 5' RACE. Sequencing relied on a NextSeq 500. Unique molecular identifiers were attached to individual cDNA molecules in the TCR library protocol so that sequencing error and PCR bias could be corrected. Both TCR alpha and beta chains were sequenced, and tight co-correlation was observed between alpha and beta sequence abundances in each sample. The authors' analysis ran thus. Decombinator V4 was used to perform V gene, J gene and CDR3 annotation of TCR sequences. Expanded TCRs were defined as changing significantly between any two time points under a Poisson model with p below 0.0001. Abundances of TCRs were expressed as counts per million after normalisation to the total number of TCRs sequenced in each sample. TRAV1-2 paired with TRAJ12, TRAJ20 or TRAJ33 defined MAIT TCRs, while TRAV10 paired with TRAJ18 defined iNKT TCRs. VDJdb, accessed on 1 November 2021, was searched for TCRs annotated for CMV, EBV and SARS-CoV-2, and TCRs annotated for more than one antigen were excluded. Starting from the raw public reads, TCRdb applied fastp trimming at Q25, assembled clones with MiXCR and retained in-frame beta chains. Rows are combined by CDR3 protein, so each entry shows the most common genes and DNA. These V and J calls are TCRdb output, not the study's own analysis. Recorded for this sample are over 50,000 distinct CDR3 sequences; around 8% of them occurred a single time. The ten largest clones add up to approximately 4.4% of the sample.

The clonotype comes from an adult who was a healthcare worker with PCR-confirmed SARS-CoV-2 infection or an uninfected control (not recorded which). The specimen was whole blood. The chain employs TRBV27 and TRBJ2-7, with the D gene not clear enough to name. The sequence in DNA is TGTGCCAGCAGTTTTAGGACCGGCGAGCAGTACTTC. Its translation reads: CASSFRTGEQYF.